This TCR beta chain originates from a study of a mutant IDH1 vaccine in newly diagnosed glioma. Time point: week 11, during vaccination. With topical imiquimod, each dose of the vaccine consisted of 300 ug of mutant IDH1 20-mer peptide. Produced via immunoSEQ multiplex PCR; TCRdb's table is partial and in-frame only. The sample comprises 35,000 to 50,000 clones, 84% of which are singletons, and around 2.2% rests with the top ten. In the case of this clone: Its antigen is currently unknown.

The germline CDR1 and CDR2 sequences are LNHNV and YYDKDF (reference sequence). The ends were cut back, 5 bases at V and 4 bases at J, with 23 bases in the middle. The CDR3 has 18 residues. The sequence derives from a man aged 40-49 years with glioma. This chain uses TRBV15 with TRBJ2-2; tentative D call: TRBD2 (6 bases). The sample was PBMCs, taken from a glioma patient whose treatment included an IDH1 peptide vaccine. The CDR3 nucleotides are TGTGCCACCAGCGATCCGGGGGTGCGATCATTTGGCACCGGGGAGCTGTTTTTT. Amino acids: CATSDPGVRSFGTGELFF.